The clone carrying this TCR beta chain has only one observation. This entry comes from a study of blood T cell repertoires in COVID-19. Study-level background: COVID-19 samples from acute and convalescent phases originated in the United States, Italy and Spain. The analysed material was cDNA or gDNA that came from T cells, B-cell-depleted T cells, or PBMCs.

The CDR3 extends over 16 amino acids. Trimming at V came to 2 bases and at J to 12 bases, leaving 16 bases not matched to a gene. Looked up from germline, CDR1 is MDHEN and CDR2 is SYDVKM. As handled by the study authors: Amplification from reference gene primers served as the basis for estimated nucleated cell counts. Only in-frame clones appear in the TCRdb table, and some are missing; sequencing was by immunoSEQ multiplex PCR. V and J calls and clone size come straight from that table; D and trimming were deduced from the DNA. Of 320,000 or so clones in the sample, roughly nine tenths were seen once. The age range of participants was 18 to 89 years, with residence in about two dozen US areas.

The source of this sequence is a woman in her 30s who had recovered from COVID-19. The source material was PBMCs or T cells enriched from blood (not recorded which). This chain connects TRBV28 to TRBJ1-1; 9 positions match TRBD1. The CDR3 loop reads CASSLTSPGQGVKTFF. CDR3 nucleotide sequence: TGTGCCAGCAGTTTAACCTCTCCGGGACAGGGCGTGAAAACTTTCTTT.